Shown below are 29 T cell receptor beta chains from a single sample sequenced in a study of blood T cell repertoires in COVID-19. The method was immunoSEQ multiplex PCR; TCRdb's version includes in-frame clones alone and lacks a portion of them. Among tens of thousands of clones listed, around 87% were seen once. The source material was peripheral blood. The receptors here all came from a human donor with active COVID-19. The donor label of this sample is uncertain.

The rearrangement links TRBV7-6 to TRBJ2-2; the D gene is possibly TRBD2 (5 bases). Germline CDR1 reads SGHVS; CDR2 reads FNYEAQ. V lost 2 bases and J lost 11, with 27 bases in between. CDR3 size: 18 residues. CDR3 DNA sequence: TGTGCCAGCAGCTTAAGGCCGGTTACCGGGATCGGTTTTCGAGAGCTGTTTTTT. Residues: CASSLRPVTGIGFRELFF.

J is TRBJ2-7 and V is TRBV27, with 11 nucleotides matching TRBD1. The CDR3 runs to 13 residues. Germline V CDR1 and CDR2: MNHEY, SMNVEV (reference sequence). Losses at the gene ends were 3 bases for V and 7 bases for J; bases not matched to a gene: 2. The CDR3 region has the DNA TGTGCCAGCAGTTTCCGGGACAGGGGGGAGCAGTACTTC. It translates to CASSFRDRGEQYF.

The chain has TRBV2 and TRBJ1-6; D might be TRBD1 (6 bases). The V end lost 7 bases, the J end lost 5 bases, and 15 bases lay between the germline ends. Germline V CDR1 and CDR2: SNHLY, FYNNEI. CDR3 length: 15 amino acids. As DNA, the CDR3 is TGTGCCAGCACCCGAGACAGGCTACATAATTCACCCCTCCACTTT. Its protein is CASTRDRLHNSPLHF.

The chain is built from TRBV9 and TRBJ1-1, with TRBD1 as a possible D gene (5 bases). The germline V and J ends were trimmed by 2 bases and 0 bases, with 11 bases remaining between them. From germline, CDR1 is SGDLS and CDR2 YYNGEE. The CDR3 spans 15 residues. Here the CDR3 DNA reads TGTGCCAGCAGCGTCACAGGCTACATGAACACTGAAGCTTTCTTT. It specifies CASSVTGYMNTEAFF.

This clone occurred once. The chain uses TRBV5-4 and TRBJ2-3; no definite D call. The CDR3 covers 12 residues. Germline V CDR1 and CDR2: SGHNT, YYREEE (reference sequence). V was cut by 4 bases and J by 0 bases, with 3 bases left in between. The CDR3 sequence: CASSISTDTQYF. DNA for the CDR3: TGTGCCAGCAGCATAAGCACAGATACGCAGTATTTT.

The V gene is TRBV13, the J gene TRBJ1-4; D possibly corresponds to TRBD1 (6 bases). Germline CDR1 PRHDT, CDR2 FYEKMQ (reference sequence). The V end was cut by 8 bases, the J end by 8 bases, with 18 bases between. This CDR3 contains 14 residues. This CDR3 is CASSRQGSDEKLFF. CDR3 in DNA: TGTGCCAGCTCGCGGCAGGGGTCTGACGAAAAACTGTTTTTT.

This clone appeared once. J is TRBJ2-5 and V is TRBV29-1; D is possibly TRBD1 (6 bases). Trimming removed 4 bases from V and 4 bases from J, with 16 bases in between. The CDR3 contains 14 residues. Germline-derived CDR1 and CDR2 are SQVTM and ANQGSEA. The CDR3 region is CSVGRQEWAETQYF. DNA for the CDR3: TGCAGCGTTGGAAGACAGGAGTGGGCAGAGACCCAGTACTTC. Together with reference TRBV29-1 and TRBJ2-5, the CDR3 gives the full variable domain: SAVISQKPSRDICQRGTSLTIQCQVDSQVTMMFWYRQQPGQSLTLIATANQGSEATYESGFVIDKFPISRPNLTFSTLTVSNMSPEDSSIYLCSVGRQEWAETQYFGPGTRLLVL.

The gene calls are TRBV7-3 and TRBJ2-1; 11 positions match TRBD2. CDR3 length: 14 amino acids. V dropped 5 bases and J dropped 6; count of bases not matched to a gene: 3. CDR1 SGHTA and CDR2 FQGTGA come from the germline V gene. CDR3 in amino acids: CASSPGLAVNEQFF. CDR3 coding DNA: TGTGCCAGCAGCCCGGGACTAGCGGTCAATGAGCAGTTCTTC. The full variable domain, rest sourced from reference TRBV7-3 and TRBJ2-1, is GAGVSQTPSNKVTEKGKYVELRCDPISGHTALYWYRQSLGQGPEFLIYFQGTGAADDSGLPNDRFFAVRPEGSVSTLKIQRTERGDSAVYLCASSPGLAVNEQFFGPGTRLTVL.

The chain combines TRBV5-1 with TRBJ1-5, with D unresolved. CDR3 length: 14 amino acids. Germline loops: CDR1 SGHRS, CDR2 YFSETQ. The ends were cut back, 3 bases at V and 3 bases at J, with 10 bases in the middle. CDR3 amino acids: CASSSGGNNQPQHF. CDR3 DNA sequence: TGCGCCAGCAGCTCTGGCGGAAACAATCAGCCCCAGCATTTT.

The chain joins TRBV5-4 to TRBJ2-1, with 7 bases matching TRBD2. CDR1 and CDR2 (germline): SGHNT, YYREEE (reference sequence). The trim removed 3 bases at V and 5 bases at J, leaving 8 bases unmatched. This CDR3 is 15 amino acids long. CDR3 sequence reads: CASSWMGGGNNEQFF. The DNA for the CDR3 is TGTGCCAGCAGCTGGATGGGGGGGGGAAACAATGAGCAGTTCTTC.

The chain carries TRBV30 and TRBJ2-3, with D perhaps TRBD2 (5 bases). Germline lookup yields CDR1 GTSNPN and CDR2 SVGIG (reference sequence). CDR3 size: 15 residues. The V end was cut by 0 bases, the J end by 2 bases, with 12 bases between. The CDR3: CAWSVGGLDTDTQYF. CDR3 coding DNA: TGTGCCTGGAGTGTAGGTGGACTTGACACAGATACGCAGTATTTT.

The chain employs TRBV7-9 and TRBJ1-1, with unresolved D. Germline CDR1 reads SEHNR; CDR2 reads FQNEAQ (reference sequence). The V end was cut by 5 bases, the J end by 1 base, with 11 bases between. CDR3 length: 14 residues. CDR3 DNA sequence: TGTGCCAGCAGCCCTCTCAGCGGGAACACTGAAGCTTTCTTT. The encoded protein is CASSPLSGNTEAFF.

CDR3 coding DNA: TGTGCCAGCAGTTTAGGGCTAGCGGGGGCCGAGCAGTACTTC. It codes for CASSLGLAGAEQYF. The rearrangement uses TRBV27 and TRBJ2-7; 10 nucleotides agree with TRBD2. In germline, CDR1 is MNHEY, CDR2 SMNVEV (reference sequence). The CDR3 is 14 residues long. V was clipped by 2 bases and J by 6 bases; unmatched bases: 4.

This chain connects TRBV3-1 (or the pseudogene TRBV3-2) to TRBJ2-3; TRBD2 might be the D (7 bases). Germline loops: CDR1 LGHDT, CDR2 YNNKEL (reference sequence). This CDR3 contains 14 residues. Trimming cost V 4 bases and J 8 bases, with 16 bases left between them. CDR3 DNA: TGTGCCAGCAGCCTTGTAGGGGGGGAAGGTACGCAGTATTTT. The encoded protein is CASSLVGGEGTQYF.

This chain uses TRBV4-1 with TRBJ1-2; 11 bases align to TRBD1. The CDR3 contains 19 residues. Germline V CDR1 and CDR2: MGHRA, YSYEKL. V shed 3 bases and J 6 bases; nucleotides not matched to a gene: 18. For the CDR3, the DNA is TGCGCCAGCAGCCACCCCGGGGTTGGACAGGGGGCGCGGGGCAATGGCTACACCTTC. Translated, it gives CASSHPGVGQGARGNGYTF.

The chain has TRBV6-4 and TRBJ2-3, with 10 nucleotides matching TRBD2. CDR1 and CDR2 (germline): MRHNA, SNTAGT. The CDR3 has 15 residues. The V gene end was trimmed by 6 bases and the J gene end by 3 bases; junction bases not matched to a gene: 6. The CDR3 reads CASRVLGLATDTQYF. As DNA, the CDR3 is TGTGCCAGCAGAGTCCTGGGACTAGCGACAGATACGCAGTATTTT.

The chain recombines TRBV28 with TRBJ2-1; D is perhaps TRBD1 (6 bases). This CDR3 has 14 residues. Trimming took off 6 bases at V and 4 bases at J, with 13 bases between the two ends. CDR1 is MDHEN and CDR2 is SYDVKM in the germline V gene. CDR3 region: CASRTGTRYNEQFF. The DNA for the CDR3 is TGTGCCAGCAGAACCGGGACAAGGTACAATGAGCAGTTCTTC.

The CDR3 reads CASSENSGDGPQHF. CDR3 nucleotides: TGTGCCAGCAGTGAAAACTCGGGGGATGGGCCCCAGCATTTT. The chain is built from TRBV6-1 and TRBJ1-5; TRBD1 is a possible D gene (5 bases). Germline CDR1 MNHNS, CDR2 SASEGT. The CDR3 runs to 14 residues. The V gene lost 2 bases and the J gene lost 9 bases, with 14 bases spanning the gap.

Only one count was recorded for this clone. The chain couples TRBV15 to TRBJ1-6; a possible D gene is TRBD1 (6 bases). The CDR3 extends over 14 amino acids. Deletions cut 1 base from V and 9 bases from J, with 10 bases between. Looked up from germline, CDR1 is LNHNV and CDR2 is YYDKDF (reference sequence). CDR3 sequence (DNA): TGTGCCACCAGCAGAGTTCAGGGGAGTTCACCCCTCCACTTT. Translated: CATSRVQGSSPLHF.

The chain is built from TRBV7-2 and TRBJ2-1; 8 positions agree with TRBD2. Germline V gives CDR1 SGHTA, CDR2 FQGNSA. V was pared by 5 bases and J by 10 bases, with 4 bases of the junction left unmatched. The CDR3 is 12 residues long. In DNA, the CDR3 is TGTGCCAGCAGCCACCGACTAGCGGAGCAGTTCTTC. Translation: CASSHRLAEQFF.

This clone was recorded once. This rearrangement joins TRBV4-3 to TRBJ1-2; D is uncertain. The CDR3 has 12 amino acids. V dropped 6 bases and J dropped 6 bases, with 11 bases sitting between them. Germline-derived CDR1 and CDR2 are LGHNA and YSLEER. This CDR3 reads CASRSTLDGYTF. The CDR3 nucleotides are TGCGCCAGCAGATCTACTTTAGATGGCTACACCTTC.

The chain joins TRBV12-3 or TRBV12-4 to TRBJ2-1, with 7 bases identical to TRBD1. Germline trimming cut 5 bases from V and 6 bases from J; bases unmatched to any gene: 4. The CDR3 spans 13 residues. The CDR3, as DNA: TGTGCCAGCAGTGCCGACAGGGTCAATGAGCAGTTCTTC. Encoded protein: CASSADRVNEQFF.

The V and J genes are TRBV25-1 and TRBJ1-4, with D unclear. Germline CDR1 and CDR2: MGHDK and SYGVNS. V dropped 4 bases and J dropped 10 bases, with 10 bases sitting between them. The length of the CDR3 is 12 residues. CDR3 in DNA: TGTGCCAGCAGTGTTCTCTTCGGAAAACTGTTTTTT. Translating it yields CASSVLFGKLFF.

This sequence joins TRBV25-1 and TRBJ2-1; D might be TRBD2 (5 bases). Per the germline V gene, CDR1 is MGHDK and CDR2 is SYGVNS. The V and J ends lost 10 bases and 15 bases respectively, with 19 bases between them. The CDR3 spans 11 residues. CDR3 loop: CAILRGGKWFF. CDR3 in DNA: TGTGCCATCCTGCGCGGAGGAAAGTGGTTCTTC.

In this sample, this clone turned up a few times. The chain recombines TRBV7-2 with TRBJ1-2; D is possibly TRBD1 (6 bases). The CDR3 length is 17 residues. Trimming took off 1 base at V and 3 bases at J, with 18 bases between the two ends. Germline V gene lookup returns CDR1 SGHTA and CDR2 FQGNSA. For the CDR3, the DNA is TGTGCCAGCAGCTTAGTGTTTATGTCTAAGGGGGACTATGGCTACACCTTC. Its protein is CASSLVFMSKGDYGYTF.

Here the CDR3 reads CSASYRGISYEQYF. CDR3 coding DNA: TGCAGTGCTAGTTACAGGGGGATATCCTACGAGCAGTACTTC. The genes are TRBV20-1 and TRBJ2-7; 8 nucleotides agree with TRBD1. Germline CDR1 DFQATT, CDR2 SNEGSKA (reference sequence). With 3 bases clipped from V and 1 base from J, the junction kept 5 bases outside the gene matches. CDR3 length: 14 residues.

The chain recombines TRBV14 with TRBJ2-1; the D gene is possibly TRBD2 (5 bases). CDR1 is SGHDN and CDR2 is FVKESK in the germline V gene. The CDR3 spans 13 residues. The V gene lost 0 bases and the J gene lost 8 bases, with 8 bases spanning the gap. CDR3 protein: CASSQDWRHEQFF. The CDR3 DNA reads TGTGCCAGCAGCCAAGATTGGAGGCATGAGCAGTTCTTC.

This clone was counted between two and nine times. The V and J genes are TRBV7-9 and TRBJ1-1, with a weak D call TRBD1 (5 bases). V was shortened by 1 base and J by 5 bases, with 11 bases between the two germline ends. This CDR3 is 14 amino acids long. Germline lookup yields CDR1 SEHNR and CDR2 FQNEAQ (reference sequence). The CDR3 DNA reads TGTGCCAGCAGCTTAGTAGCCCGGGGGACTGAAGCTTTCTTT. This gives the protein CASSLVARGTEAFF.

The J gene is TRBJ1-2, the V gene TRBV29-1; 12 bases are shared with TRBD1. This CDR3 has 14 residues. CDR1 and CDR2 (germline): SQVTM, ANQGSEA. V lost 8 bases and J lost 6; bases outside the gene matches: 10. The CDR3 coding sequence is TGCAGCTCCGGGCAGGGGACAGGGGGCGATGGCTACACCTTC. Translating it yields CSSGQGTGGDGYTF. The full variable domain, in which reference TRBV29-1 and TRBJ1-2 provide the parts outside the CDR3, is SAVISQKPSRDICQRGTSLTIQCQVDSQVTMMFWYRQQPGQSLTLIATANQGSEATYESGFVIDKFPISRPNLTFSTLTVSNMSPEDSSIYLCSSGQGTGGDGYTFGSGTRLTVV.